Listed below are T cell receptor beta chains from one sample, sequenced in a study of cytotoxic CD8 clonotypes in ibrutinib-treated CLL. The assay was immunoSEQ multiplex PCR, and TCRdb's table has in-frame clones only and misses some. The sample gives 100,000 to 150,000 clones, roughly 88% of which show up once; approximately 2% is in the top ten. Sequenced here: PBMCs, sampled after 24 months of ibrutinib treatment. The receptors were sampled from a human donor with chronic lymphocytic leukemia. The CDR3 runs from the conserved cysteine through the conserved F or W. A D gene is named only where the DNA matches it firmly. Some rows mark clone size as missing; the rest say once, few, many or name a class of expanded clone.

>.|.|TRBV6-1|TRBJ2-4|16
CASSEIPLGPVGIQYF
TGTGCCAGCAGTGAAATCCCGTTAGGGCCAGTAGGCATTCAGTACTTC
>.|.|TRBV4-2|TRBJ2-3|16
CASSPQQGGSTDTQYF
TGTGCCAGCAGCCCTCAACAGGGGGGGAGCACAGATACGCAGTATTTT
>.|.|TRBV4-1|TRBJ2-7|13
CASSDGSQYEQYF
TGCGCCAGCAGCGACGGGAGCCAATACGAGCAGTACTTC
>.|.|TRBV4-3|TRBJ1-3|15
CASSQGPLGGNTIYF
TGCGCCAGCAGCCAAGGACCGCTAGGCGGAAACACCATATATTTT
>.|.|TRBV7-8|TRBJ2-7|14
CASSLGVKSYEQYF
TGTGCCAGCAGCTTAGGTGTAAAGTCCTACGAGCAGTACTTC
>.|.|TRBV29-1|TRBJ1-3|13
CSVRQSSGNTIYF
TGCAGCGTCCGACAGTCCTCTGGAAACACCATATATTTT
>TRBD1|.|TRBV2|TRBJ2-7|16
CASSDRDRTISAEQYF
TGTGCCAGCAGTGACCGGGACAGGACGATCTCTGCCGAGCAGTACTTC
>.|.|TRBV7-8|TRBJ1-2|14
CASAISEGRYGYTF
TGTGCCAGCGCGATTAGCGAGGGTCGGTATGGCTACACCTTC
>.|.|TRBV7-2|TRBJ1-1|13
CASSYQGITEAFF
TGTGCCAGCAGTTATCAGGGAATCACTGAAGCTTTCTTT
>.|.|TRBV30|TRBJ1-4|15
CAWSDKAGARGKLFF
TGTGCCTGGAGTGATAAGGCAGGGGCCAGGGGAAAACTGTTTTTT
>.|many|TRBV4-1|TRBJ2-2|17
CASTFRPTLLNTGELFF
TGCGCCAGCACCTTCAGGCCCACTCTCTTGAACACCGGGGAGCTGTTTTTT
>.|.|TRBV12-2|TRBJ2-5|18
CANHPGQGTQVEQETQYF
TGTGCAAACCACCCCGGACAGGGAACACAGGTAGAACAAGAGACCCAGTACTTC
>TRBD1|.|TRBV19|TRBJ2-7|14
CATSPGGVFHGQYF
TGTGCCACTAGCCCAGGGGGCGTTTTCCACGGGCAGTACTTC
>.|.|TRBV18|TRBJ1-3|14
CASSPQEGGNTIYF
TGTGCCAGCTCACCACAAGAGGGAGGAAACACCATATATTTT
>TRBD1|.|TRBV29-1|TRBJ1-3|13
CSVAGQGGNTIYF
TGCAGCGTTGCGGGACAGGGTGGTAACACCATATATTTT
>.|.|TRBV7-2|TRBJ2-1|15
CASSSLGTTYNEQFF
TGTGCCAGCAGCTCCCTTGGGACCACCTACAATGAGCAGTTCTTC
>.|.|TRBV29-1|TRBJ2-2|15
CSVPGPQPSTGELFF
TGCAGCGTCCCCGGGCCCCAGCCGAGCACCGGGGAGCTGTTTTTT
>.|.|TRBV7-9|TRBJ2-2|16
CASRTWNLINTGELFF
TGTGCCAGCAGGACGTGGAACCTAATAAACACCGGGGAGCTGTTTTTT
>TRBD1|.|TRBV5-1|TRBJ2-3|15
CASSLAGDRGDTQYF
TGCGCCAGCAGCTTGGCCGGCGACAGGGGAGATACGCAGTATTTT
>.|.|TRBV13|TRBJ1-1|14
CASSLERGNTEAFF
TGTGCCAGCAGCTTAGAAAGGGGGAACACTGAAGCTTTCTTT
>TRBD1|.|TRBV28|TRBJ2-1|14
CASSLGTVFNEQFF
TGTGCCAGCAGTCTCGGGACAGTTTTTAATGAGCAGTTCTTC
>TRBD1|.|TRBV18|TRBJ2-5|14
CASSRGTGQETQYF
TGTGCCAGCTCGCGCGGGACAGGGCAAGAGACCCAGTACTTC
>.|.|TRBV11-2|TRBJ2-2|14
CASSLALDTGELFF
TGTGCCAGCAGCTTAGCTTTGGATACCGGGGAGCTGTTTTTT
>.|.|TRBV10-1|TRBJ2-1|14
CASSEPGPDNEQFF
TGCGCCAGCAGTGAGCCGGGACCAGACAATGAGCAGTTCTTC
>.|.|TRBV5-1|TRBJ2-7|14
CASRPTYRAYEQYF
TGCGCCAGCCGGCCGACCTACAGGGCCTACGAGCAGTACTTC
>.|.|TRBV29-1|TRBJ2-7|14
CSVAGDLNFYEQYF
TGCAGCGTTGCGGGGGATTTGAATTTCTACGAGCAGTACTTC
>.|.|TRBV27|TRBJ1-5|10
CARVRQPQHF
TGTGCCAGGGTCAGGCAGCCCCAGCATTTT
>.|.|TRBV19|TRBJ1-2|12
CASTPGVEGYTF
TGTGCCAGTACTCCAGGGGTGGAGGGCTACACCTTC
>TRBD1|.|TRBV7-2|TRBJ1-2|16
CASSFARDRVLGGYTF
TGTGCCAGCAGCTTTGCGCGAGACAGGGTGTTGGGGGGCTACACCTTC
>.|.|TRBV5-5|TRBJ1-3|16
CASSLGPRGSGNTIYF
TGTGCCAGCAGCTTGGGGCCCAGGGGTTCTGGAAACACCATATATTTT
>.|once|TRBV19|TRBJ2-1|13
CASSRGGDNEQFF
TGTGCCAGTAGTCGGGGTGGAGACAATGAGCAGTTCTTC
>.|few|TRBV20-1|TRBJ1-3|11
CSARGGNTIYF
TGCAGTGCTAGAGGTGGAAACACCATATATTTT
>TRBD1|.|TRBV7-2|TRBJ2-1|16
CASSLNGQGSYNEQFF
TGTGCCAGCAGCTTAAACGGACAGGGGTCCTACAATGAGCAGTTCTTC
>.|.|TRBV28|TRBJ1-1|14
CASSLEGGGSQAFF
TGTGCCAGCAGTTTAGAGGGGGGTGGGTCTCAAGCTTTCTTT
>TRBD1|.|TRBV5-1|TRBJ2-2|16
CASSHLTGSNTGELFF
TGCGCCAGCAGCCATCTGACAGGGTCTAACACCGGGGAGCTGTTTTTT
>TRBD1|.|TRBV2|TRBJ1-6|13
CASRRDRVSPLHF
TGTGCCAGCAGGCGGGACAGAGTGTCACCCCTCCACTTT
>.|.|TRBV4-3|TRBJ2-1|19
CASSQERSLAGLSYNEQFF
TGCGCCAGCAGCCAAGAACGGAGTCTGGCAGGGCTTTCCTACAATGAGCAGTTCTTC
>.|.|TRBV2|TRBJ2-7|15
CASSDLVGAPYEQYF
TGTGCCAGCAGTGATCTTGTGGGGGCCCCCTACGAGCAGTACTTC
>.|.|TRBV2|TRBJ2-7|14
CASNRQGFPYEQYF
TGTGCCAGCAACCGACAAGGGTTCCCCTACGAGCAGTACTTC
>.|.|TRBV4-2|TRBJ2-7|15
CASSPSRPGLVEQYF
TGTGCCAGCAGCCCGTCGAGACCGGGGCTTGTCGAGCAGTACTTC
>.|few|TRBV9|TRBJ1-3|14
CASSPQSGGNTIYF
TGTGCCAGCAGCCCCCAGTCCGGTGGAAACACCATATATTTT
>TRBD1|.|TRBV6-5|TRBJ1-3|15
CASSFGQGAGNTIYF
TGTGCCAGCAGTTTCGGACAGGGGGCGGGAAACACCATATATTTT
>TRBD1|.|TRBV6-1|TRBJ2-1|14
CASSRQGAYNEQFF
TGTGCCAGCAGTAGACAGGGGGCCTACAATGAGCAGTTCTTC